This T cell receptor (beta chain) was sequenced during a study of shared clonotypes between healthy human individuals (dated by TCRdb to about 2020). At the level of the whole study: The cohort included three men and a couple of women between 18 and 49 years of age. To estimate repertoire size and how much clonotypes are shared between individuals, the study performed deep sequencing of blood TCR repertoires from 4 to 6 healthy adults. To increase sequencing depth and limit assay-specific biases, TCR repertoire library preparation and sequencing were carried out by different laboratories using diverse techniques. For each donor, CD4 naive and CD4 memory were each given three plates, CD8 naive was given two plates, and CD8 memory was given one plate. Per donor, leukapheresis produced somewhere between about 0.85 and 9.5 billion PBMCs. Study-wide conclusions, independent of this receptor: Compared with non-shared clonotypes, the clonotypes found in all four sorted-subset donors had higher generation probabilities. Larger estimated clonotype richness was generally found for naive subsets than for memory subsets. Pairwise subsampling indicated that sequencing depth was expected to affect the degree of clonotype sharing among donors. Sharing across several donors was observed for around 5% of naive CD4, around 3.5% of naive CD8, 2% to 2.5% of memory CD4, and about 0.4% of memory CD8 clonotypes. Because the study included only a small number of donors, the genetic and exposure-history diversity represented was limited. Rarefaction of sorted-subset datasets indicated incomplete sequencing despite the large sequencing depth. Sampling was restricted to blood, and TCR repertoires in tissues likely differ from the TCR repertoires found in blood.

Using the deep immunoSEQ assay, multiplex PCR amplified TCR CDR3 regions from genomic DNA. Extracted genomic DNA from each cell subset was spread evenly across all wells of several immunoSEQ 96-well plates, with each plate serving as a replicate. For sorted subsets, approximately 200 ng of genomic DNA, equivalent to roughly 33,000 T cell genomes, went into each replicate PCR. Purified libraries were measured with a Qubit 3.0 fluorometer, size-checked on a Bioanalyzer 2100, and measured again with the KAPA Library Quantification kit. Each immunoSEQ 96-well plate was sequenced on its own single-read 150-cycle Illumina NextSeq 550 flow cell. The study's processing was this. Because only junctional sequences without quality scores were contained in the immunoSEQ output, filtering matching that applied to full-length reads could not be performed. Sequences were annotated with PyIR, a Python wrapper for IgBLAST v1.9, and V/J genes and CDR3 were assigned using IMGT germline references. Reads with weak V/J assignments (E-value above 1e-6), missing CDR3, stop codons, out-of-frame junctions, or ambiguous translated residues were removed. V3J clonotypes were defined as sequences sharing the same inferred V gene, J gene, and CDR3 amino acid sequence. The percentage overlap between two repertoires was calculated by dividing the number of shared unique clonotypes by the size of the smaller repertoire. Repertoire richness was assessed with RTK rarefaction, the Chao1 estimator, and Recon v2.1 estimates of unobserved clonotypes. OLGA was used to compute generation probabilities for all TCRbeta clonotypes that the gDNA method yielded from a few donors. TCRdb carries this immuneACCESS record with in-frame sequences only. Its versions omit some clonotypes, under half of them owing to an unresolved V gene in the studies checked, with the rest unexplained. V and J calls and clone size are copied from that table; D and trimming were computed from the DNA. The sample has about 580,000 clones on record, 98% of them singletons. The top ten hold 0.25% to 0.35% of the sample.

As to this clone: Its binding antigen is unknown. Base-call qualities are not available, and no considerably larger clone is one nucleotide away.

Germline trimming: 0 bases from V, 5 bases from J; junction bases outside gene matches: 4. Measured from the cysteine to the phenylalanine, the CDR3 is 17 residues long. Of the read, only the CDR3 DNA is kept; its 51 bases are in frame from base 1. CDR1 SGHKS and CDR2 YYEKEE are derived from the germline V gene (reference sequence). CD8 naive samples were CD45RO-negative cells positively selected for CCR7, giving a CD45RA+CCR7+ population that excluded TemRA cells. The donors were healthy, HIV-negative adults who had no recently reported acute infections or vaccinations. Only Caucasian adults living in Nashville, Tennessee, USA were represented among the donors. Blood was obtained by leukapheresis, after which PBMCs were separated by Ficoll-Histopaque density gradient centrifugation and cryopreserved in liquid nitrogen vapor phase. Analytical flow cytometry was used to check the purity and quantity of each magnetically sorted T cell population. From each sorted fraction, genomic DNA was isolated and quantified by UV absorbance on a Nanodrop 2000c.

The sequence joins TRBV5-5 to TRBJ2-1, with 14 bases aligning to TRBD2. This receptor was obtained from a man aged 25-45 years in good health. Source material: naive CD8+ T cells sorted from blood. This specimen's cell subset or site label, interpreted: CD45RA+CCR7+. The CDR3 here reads CASSLETSGRANNEQFF. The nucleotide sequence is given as TGTGCCAGCAGCTTGGAGACTAGCGGGAGGGCCAACAATGAGCAGTTCTTC.